These 14 T cell receptor beta chains were sequenced from one sample in a study of cytomegalovirus exposure and HLA in healthy donors (dated by TCRdb to 2015 to 2018). The method behind the library was the immunoSEQ multiplex PCR assay. A mixture of 60 forward primers for TCR Vbeta segments and 13 reverse primers for TCR Jbeta segments was used in the multiplex PCR. This is the immuneACCESS table as TCRdb keeps it, with only in-frame sequences that have V and J called. A part of the clones is gone; compared with another copy, unresolved V genes explain less than half, and the rest is unexplained. The sample table lists 150,000 to 200,000 clones, roughly 76% of them with a count of one. Jointly, the top ten make up roughly 4.9% of the sample. What was sequenced was PBMCs. These receptors came from a woman aged 18-29 years in good health and CMV-seropositive.

The rearrangement links TRBV2 to TRBJ1-6; 9 bases line up with TRBD1. After removal of 4 bases from V and 7 bases from J, the junction contained 5 bases not matched to a gene. The CDR3 loop spans 15 amino acids. Per the germline V gene, CDR1 is SNHLY and CDR2 is FYNNEI. This CDR3 reads CASSVGTGRNSPLHF. Written as DNA, the CDR3 is TGTGCCAGCAGTGTAGGGACAGGGAGAAATTCACCCCTCCACTTT.

This clone has a handful of counts. The chain recombines TRBV28 with TRBJ2-5, with 9 bases that match TRBD2. The J segment lost 5 bases and the V segment lost 8 bases, leaving 18 bases of the junction unmatched. The CDR3 totals 17 residues. Germline assignment: CDR1 MDHEN and CDR2 SYDVKM. This CDR3 reads CASRALAGGTFRETQYF. The CDR3 nucleotides are TGTGCCAGCCGGGCCTTGGCGGGGGGGACCTTCAGGGAGACCCAGTACTTC.

This chain connects TRBV5-1 to TRBJ2-1; D is undetermined. The CDR3 length is 15 residues. CDR1 SGHRS and CDR2 YFSETQ come from the germline V gene. V shed 0 bases and J shed 0 bases, with 7 bases lying between them. CDR3 protein: CASSLDSSSYNEQFF. The CDR3, as DNA: TGCGCCAGCAGCTTGGACAGTAGCTCCTACAATGAGCAGTTCTTC.

This chain links TRBV6-6 with TRBJ1-4; D unclear. This CDR3 spans 12 amino acids. V lost 2 bases and J lost 8, with 6 bases in between. CDR1 MNHNY and CDR2 SVGAGI come from the germline V gene (reference sequence). The CDR3 spells CASSYGGEKLFF. The CDR3 DNA is TGTGCCAGCAGTTACGGCGGGGAAAAACTGTTTTTT.

The gene calls are TRBV9 and TRBJ2-2; 9 bases fit TRBD2. Germline-derived CDR1 and CDR2 are SGDLS and YYNGEE. This CDR3 is 15 amino acids long. V lost 2 bases and J lost 3; bases outside the gene matches: 2. CDR3 sequence: CASSVASGDTGELFF. CDR3 bases: TGTGCCAGCAGCGTCGCTAGCGGGGACACCGGGGAGCTGTTTTTT.

The rearrangement joins TRBV27 to TRBJ2-7, with D perhaps TRBD2 (5 bases). Germline-derived CDR1 and CDR2 are MNHEY and SMNVEV (reference sequence). The CDR3 spans 12 residues. Trimming removed 7 bases at V and 0 bases at J, with 7 bases between. The CDR3 DNA follows: TGTGCCAGCACGGGAAGCTCCTACGAGCAGTACTTC. Its translation: CASTGSSYEQYF.

The gene calls are TRBV6-5 and TRBJ1-1, with D perhaps matching TRBD1 (6 bases). Germline loops: CDR1 MNHEY, CDR2 SVGAGI. V lost 7 bases, J lost 5 bases, and 20 bases lay in between. The CDR3 extends over 15 amino acids. As DNA, the CDR3 is TGTGCCAGCAACCCATGGGGCGGGGGCAGGACTGAAGCTTTCTTT. Its protein is CASNPWGGGRTEAFF.

CDR3 sequence: CATSRDPGQGYYEQYF. In DNA form, the CDR3 reads TGTGCCACCAGCAGAGATCCAGGACAGGGATACTACGAGCAGTACTTC. This chain uses TRBV15 with TRBJ2-7; TRBD1 matches 8 bases. The CDR3 spans 16 residues. J lost 3 bases, V lost 0 bases, and 7 bases had no gene match. CDR1 is LNHNV and CDR2 is YYDKDF in the germline V gene (reference sequence).

This clone came up a few times. This chain uses TRBV7-2 with TRBJ1-5; weak D call: TRBD1 (6 bases). CDR1 is SGHTA, CDR2 FQGNSA, per germline. Trimming shortened V by 2 bases and J by 2 bases, and 13 bases separated the two germline ends. The CDR3 spans 16 residues. CDR3 in amino acids: CASSLTGNIGNQPQHF. DNA of the CDR3: TGTGCCAGCAGCTTAACAGGGAATATTGGCAATCAGCCCCAGCATTTT.

The chain couples TRBV6-8 to TRBJ2-1; 11 bases line up with TRBD2. Losses at the gene ends were 7 bases for V and 1 base for J; bases not matched to a gene: 9. The CDR3 extends over 17 amino acids. From germline, CDR1 is MNHGY and CDR2 SAAAGT. The CDR3 region is CASKRLAGGGSYNEQFF. CDR3 sequence (DNA): TGTGCCAGCAAACGGCTAGCGGGGGGTGGATCCTACAATGAGCAGTTCTTC.

CDR3 coding DNA: TGCGCCAGCAGTGGTTACAGGAGATACGAGCAGTACTTC. Its protein is CASSGYRRYEQYF. V gene TRBV10-2 combines with J gene TRBJ2-7, with D maybe TRBD1 (5 bases). Germline V gene data show CDR1 as WSHSY and CDR2 as SAAADI. Trimming took off 4 bases at V and 4 bases at J, with 11 bases between the two ends. The CDR3 loop spans 13 amino acids.

J is TRBJ1-4 and V is TRBV5-4; TRBD1 agrees at 9 bases. Germline CDR1 and CDR2: SGHNT and YYREEE (reference sequence). With 0 bases clipped from V and 0 bases from J, the junction kept 9 bases outside the gene matches. This CDR3 spans 19 amino acids. CDR3 nucleotides: TGTGCCAGCAGCTTGGGGCTAGGGACAGGGAGGGCAACTAATGAAAAACTGTTTTTT. Its protein product is CASSLGLGTGRATNEKLFF.

The V and J genes are TRBV5-6 and TRBJ1-2; D ambiguous. CDR1 is SGHDT and CDR2 is YYEEEE in the germline V gene. V lost 4 bases and J 4 bases, leaving 14 bases between the germline ends. The CDR3 length is 14 residues. The CDR3 DNA sequence: TGTGCCAGCAGCCCCCAGACAAAACCCTATGGCTACACCTTC. Amino acid sequence: CASSPQTKPYGYTF. Drawing the rest from reference TRBV5-6 and TRBJ1-2, the complete variable domain is DAGVTQSPTHLIKTRGQQVTLRCSPKSGHDTVSWYQQALGQGPQFIFQYYEEEERQRGNFPDRFSGHQFPNYSSELNVNALLLGDSALYLCASSPQTKPYGYTFGSGTRLTVV.

A single count supports this clone. The V and J genes are TRBV6-4 and TRBJ2-3, with 9 bases lining up with TRBD2. CDR1 is MRHNA and CDR2 is SNTAGT in the germline V gene. This CDR3 is 16 amino acids long. The junction had 7 bases not matched to a gene; V was cut back by 2 bases and J by 4 bases. CDR3: CASSDGAGGPPDTQYF. For the CDR3, the DNA is TGTGCCAGCAGTGACGGGGCGGGGGGGCCCCCAGATACGCAGTATTTT.